The clone carrying this TCR beta chain has more than one count but fewer than ten. The data were taken from a study of metastatic and nonmetastatic thyroid tumors. V was trimmed by 4 bases and J by 6 bases, leaving 13 bases between them. CDR1 is MNHNS and CDR2 is SASEGT in the germline V gene. The CDR3 is 13 residues long. Every patient underwent thyroid surgery untreated. With MiXCR, TCRdb reprocessed the PCR reads. The table lists tens of thousands of clones, 20% to 30% of them singletons. The sequence was obtained from a female donor with papillary thyroid cancer or a benign thyroid nodule (not recorded which). Some clones in this sample may be carry-over from other donors' samples. This chain joins TRBV6-1 and TRBJ2-7; tentatively, D is TRBD1 or TRBD2 (5 bases each). Sample: blood. The CDR3: CASSGQEGLEQYF. CDR3 nucleotide sequence: TGTGCCAGCAGTGGCCAAGAGGGGCTCGAGCAGTACTTC.